The present TCR beta chain was sequenced within a study of T cells expressing NK-cell markers. The CDR3 loop spans 13 amino acids. The germline V gene has CDR1 SGHRS and CDR2 YFSETQ. In generating TCR beta cDNA, 5'RACE template switching with UMIs was used. No DNA is given; TCRdb re-called the 5' RACE reads and lists each CDR3 protein once. This sample's clone table lists 500,000 to 600,000 distinct CDR3 sequences. The sequence derives from a young man in good health. The gene calls are TRBV5-1 and TRBJ2-1; the D call from TCRdb, TRBD2, cannot be confirmed without DNA. The sample comprised blood T cells: a sorted CD56 or NKG2C T cell subset, CD4+ or CD8+ T cells, or bulk PBMC T cells (not recorded which). The CDR3 sequence: CASRITSENEQFF.